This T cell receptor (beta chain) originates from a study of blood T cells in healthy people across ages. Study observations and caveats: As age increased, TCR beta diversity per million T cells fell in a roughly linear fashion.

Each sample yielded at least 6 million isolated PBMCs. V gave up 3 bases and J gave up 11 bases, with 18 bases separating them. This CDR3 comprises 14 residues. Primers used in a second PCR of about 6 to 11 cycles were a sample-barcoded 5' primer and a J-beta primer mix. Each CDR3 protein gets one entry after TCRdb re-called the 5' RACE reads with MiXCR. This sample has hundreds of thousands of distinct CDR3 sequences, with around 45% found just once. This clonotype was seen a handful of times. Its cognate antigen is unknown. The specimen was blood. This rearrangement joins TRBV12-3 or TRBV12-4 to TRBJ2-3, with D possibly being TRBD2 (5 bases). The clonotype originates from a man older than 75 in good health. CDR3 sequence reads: CASSLRGSADVQYF. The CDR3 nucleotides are TGTGCCAGCAGTTTGAGAGGGAGCGCAGATGTGCAGTATTTT.